The subject of this entry is one T cell receptor (beta chain). The source of the sample is a study of blood T cell repertoires in COVID-19. Across the study: Researchers got acute and convalescent COVID-19 samples from the United States, Italy and Spain.

CDR1 and CDR2 (germline): LNHDA, SQIVND (reference sequence). The ends lost 9 bases at V and 6 bases at J; junction bases unmatched: 5. The CDR3 covers 13 residues. As originally analysed: Reference gene primer amplification gave estimated nucleated cell counts. Only in-frame clones appear in the TCRdb table, and some are missing; sequencing was by immunoSEQ multiplex PCR. V and J calls and clone size follow that table, whereas D and trimming were derived from the DNA. The sample has 200,000 to 300,000 clones, less than 90% seen once. This chain links TRBV19 with TRBJ1-6, with 7 nucleotides matching TRBD1. The sequence came from a young man with active or convalescent COVID-19. Sequenced material: peripheral blood. The chain's CDR3 is CASRTGVNSPLHF. The CDR3 bases are TGTGCCAGCAGGACAGGCGTTAATTCACCCCTCCACTTT.